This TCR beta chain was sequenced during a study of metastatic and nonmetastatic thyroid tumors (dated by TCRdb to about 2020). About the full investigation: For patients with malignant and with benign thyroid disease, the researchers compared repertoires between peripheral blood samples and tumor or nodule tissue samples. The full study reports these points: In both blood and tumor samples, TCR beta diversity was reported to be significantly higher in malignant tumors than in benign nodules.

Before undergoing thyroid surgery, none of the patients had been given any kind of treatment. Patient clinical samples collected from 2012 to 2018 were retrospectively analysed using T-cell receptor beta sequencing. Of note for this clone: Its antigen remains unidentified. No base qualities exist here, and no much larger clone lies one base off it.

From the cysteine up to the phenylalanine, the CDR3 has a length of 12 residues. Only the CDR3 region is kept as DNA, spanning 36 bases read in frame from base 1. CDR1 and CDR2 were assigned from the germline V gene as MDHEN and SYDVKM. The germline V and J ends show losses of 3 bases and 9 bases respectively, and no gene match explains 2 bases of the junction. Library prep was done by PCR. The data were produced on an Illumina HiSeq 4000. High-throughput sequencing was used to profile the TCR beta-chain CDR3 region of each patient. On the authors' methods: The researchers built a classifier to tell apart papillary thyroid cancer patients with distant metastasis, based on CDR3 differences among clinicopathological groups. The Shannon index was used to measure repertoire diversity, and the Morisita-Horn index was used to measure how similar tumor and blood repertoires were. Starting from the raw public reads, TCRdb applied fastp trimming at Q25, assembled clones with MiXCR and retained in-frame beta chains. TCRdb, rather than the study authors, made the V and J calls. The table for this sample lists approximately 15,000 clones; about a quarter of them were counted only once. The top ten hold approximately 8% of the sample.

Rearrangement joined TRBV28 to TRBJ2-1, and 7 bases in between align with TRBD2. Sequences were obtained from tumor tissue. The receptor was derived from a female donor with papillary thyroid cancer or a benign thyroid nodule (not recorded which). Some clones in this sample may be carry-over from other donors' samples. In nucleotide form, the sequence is TGTGCCAGCAGTTTGGGGGGGTGTGAGCAGTTCTTC. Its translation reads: CASSLGGCEQFF.